The 5 T cell receptor beta chains below were found in one sample sequenced in a study of T cell responses to AZD1222 COVID-19 vaccine. Clones were read by immunoSEQ multiplex PCR, and TCRdb kept only the in-frame ones, dropping some. This table has 98,000 or so clones, about nine tenths appearing once. Here the sequenced sample was peripheral blood, taken on day 0 of MenACWY control vaccination. Receptors were obtained from an adult in good health.

J is TRBJ1-5 and V is TRBV27; 8 bases fit TRBD1. Germline trimming cut 11 bases from V and 7 bases from J; bases unmatched to any gene: 10. Per germline, CDR1 MNHEY and CDR2 SMNVEV (reference sequence). This CDR3 region has 13 residues. In nucleotides, the CDR3 is TGTGCCGGCACTAAAGGACAGGGCCAGCCCCAGCATTTT. Its protein product is CAGTKGQGQPQHF.

V gene TRBV6-1 combines with J gene TRBJ1-2; 8 nucleotides align to TRBD1. J was trimmed by 3 bases and V by 4 bases; bases with no gene match: 13. This CDR3 has 17 amino acids. Germline CDR1 is MNHNS and CDR2 is SASEGT. The CDR3 DNA sequence: TGTGCCAGCAGTGGTTGGTTCGGCGACAGGGGCGACTATGGCTACACCTTC. Translating gives CASSGWFGDRGDYGYTF.

The chain carries TRBV27 and TRBJ2-7, with a possible D match to TRBD1 (6 bases). The CDR3 is made up of 13 amino acids. V was trimmed by 5 bases and J by 5 bases, leaving 13 bases between them. CDR1 MNHEY and CDR2 SMNVEV come from the germline V gene (reference sequence). CDR3 amino acids: CASSLQGGHEQYF. In DNA, the CDR3 is TGTGCCAGCAGTCTTCAAGGGGGTCACGAGCAGTACTTC.

This sequence joins TRBV9 and TRBJ2-7, with 10 positions matching TRBD2. Unmatched junction bases numbered 4, after V lost 2 bases and J lost 5 bases. The CDR3 loop spans 14 amino acids. Germline CDR1 reads SGDLS; CDR2 reads YYNGEE. CDR3 DNA sequence: TGTGCCAGCAGCGTTAGCGGGGGGTCCAACGAGCAGTACTTC. Its protein product is CASSVSGGSNEQYF.

This sequence joins TRBV30 and TRBJ2-1; 7 bases align to TRBD1. The junction had 6 bases not matched to a gene; V was cut back by 5 bases and J by 5 bases. Per the germline V gene, CDR1 is GTSNPN and CDR2 is SVGIG (reference sequence). CDR3 size: 13 residues. The CDR3 reads CAWGRDSHNEQFF. CDR3 in DNA: TGTGCCTGGGGACGGGACAGCCACAATGAGCAGTTCTTC.